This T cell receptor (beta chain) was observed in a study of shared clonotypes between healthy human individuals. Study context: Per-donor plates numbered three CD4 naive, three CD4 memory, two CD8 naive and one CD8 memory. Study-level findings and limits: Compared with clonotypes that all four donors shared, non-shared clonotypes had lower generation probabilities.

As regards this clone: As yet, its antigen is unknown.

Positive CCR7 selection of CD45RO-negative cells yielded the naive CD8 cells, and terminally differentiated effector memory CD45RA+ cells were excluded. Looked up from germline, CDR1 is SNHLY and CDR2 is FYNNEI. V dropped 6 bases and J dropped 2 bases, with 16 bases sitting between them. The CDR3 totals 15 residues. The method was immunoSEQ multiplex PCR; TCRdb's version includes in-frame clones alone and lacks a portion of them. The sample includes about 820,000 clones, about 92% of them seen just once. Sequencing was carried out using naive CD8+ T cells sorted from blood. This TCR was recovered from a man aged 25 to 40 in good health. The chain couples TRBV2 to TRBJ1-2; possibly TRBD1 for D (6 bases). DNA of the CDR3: TGTGCCAGCAGGGTCGGACAGAATGACAACTATGGCTACACCTTC. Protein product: CASRVGQNDNYGYTF.